Below are 26 T cell receptor beta chains sequenced from a single sample in a study of early T cells in non-severe SARS-CoV-2 infection. Using its own MiXCR run on the 5' RACE reads, TCRdb lists one record per CDR3 protein. The sample has approximately 120,000 distinct CDR3 sequences, more than 13% seen once; the top ten hold roughly 22%. The sample was whole blood. Receptor source: an adult who was a healthcare worker with PCR-confirmed SARS-CoV-2 infection or an uninfected control (not recorded which).

The V gene is TRBV6-5, the J gene TRBJ2-1; tentative D call: TRBD2 (5 bases). The CDR3 runs 13 residues. Between the trimmed V and J ends, which lost 4 bases and 5 bases, there was a span of 9 bases. Germline CDR1 and CDR2: MNHEY and SVGAGI. In DNA form, the CDR3 reads TGTGCCAGCAGTTCCGGGAATAACAATGAGCAGTTCTTC. Its translation is CASSSGNNNEQFF.

The chain carries TRBV4-2 and TRBJ2-7; D is possibly TRBD2 (5 bases). The CDR3 has 13 residues. Deletions cut 2 bases from V and 2 bases from J, with 7 bases between. In germline, CDR1 is LGHNA, CDR2 YNFKEQ. CDR3 DNA sequence: TGTGCCAGCAGCCAACTAGCCACCTACGAGCAGTACTTC. Translating it yields CASSQLATYEQYF.

The chain joins TRBV12-3 or TRBV12-4 to TRBJ1-1; no clear D gene. CDR3 length: 10 amino acids. Trimming removed 6 bases at V and 7 bases at J, with 6 bases between. CDR3 sequence: CASSEFEAFF. In DNA form, the CDR3 reads TGTGCCAGCAGCGAATTTGAAGCTTTCTTT.

The rearrangement joins TRBV29-1 to TRBJ2-1; D is perhaps TRBD1 or TRBD2 (6 bases each). Germline-derived CDR1 and CDR2 are SQVTM and ANQGSEA. V lost 4 bases to trimming and J lost 7 bases, with 14 bases between them. The CDR3 has 13 amino acids. CDR3: CSVALRGANEQFF. The CDR3, as DNA: TGCAGCGTTGCTTTAAGGGGGGCGAATGAGCAGTTCTTC.

This clonotype was recorded a few times. The CDR3 region is CASRSETGNYEQYF. Here the CDR3 DNA reads TGTGCCAGTAGATCGGAGACAGGGAACTACGAGCAGTACTTC. The chain has TRBV19 and TRBJ2-7; 7 bases line up with TRBD1. This CDR3 has 14 residues. Germline CDR1 LNHDA, CDR2 SQIVND (reference sequence). The ends lost 6 bases at V and 3 bases at J; junction bases unmatched: 8.

This clonotype was observed a handful of times. This chain uses TRBV29-1 with TRBJ1-4, with D unresolved. This CDR3 has 13 amino acids. CDR1 is SQVTM, CDR2 ANQGSEA, per germline. V was clipped by 3 bases and J by 1 base, with 6 bases between them. The CDR3 spells CSVEVGTNEKLFF. In nucleotides, the CDR3 is TGCAGCGTTGAGGTGGGAACTAATGAAAAACTGTTTTTT. The full variable domain, rest sourced from reference TRBV29-1 and TRBJ1-4, is SAVISQKPSRDICQRGTSLTIQCQVDSQVTMMFWYRQQPGQSLTLIATANQGSEATYESGFVIDKFPISRPNLTFSTLTVSNMSPEDSSIYLCSVEVGTNEKLFFGSGTQLSVL.

The rearrangement joins TRBV3-1 to TRBJ2-7, with D perhaps matching TRBD1 (5 bases). Per germline, CDR1 LGHDT and CDR2 YNNKEL (reference sequence). Deletions cut 1 base from V and 6 bases from J, with 13 bases between. The CDR3 covers 14 residues. CDR3 region: CASSQGTSLVEQYF. In DNA, the CDR3 is TGTGCCAGCAGCCAAGGGACATCCCTTGTCGAGCAGTACTTC.

V is TRBV12-3 or TRBV12-4 and J is TRBJ2-3; tentatively, D is TRBD1 or TRBD2 (5 bases each). V was trimmed by 6 bases and J by 8 bases, leaving 15 bases between them. The length of the CDR3 is 13 residues. The CDR3 DNA follows: TGTGCCAGCAGCCTGGGACGATCCCGTACGCAGTATTTT. Encoded protein: CASSLGRSRTQYF.

This chain uses TRBV18 with TRBJ1-1; no clear D gene. CDR3 size: 13 residues. The germline V and J ends were trimmed by 0 bases and 3 bases, with 5 bases remaining between them. Germline V gene sequence: CDR1 KGHSH, CDR2 LQKENI. This CDR3 reads CASSPPAYTEAFF. CDR3 nucleotide sequence: TGTGCCAGCTCACCACCAGCTTACACTGAAGCTTTCTTT.

The rearrangement uses TRBV29-1 and TRBJ2-1, with D unresolved. V was shortened by 6 bases and J by 0 bases, with 9 bases between the two germline ends. In germline, CDR1 is SQVTM, CDR2 ANQGSEA. The CDR3 runs 13 residues. The CDR3 here is CSVGARSYNEQFF. The CDR3 DNA reads as TGCAGCGTAGGCGCCCGCTCCTACAATGAGCAGTTCTTC.

This clonotype was detected ten times or more. The chain couples TRBV7-2 to TRBJ2-7, with 7 bases that match TRBD1. The CDR3 runs 14 residues. V trimming: 5 bases; J trimming: 3 bases; junction bases outside the gene matches: 7. The germline V gene encodes CDR1 SGHTA and CDR2 FQGNSA. This CDR3 is CASSRSGQHYEQYF. Written as DNA, the CDR3 is TGTGCCAGCAGCCGTTCGGGACAGCACTACGAGCAGTACTTC.

The CDR3 loop reads CASSSGTGVTETQYF. The DNA of the CDR3 is TGTGCCAGCAGCTCCGGGACAGGGGTGACGGAGACCCAGTACTTC. The V call is TRBV11-2, the J call TRBJ2-5, with TRBD1 matching over 10 bases. Germline trimming cut 4 bases from V and 5 bases from J; bases unmatched to any gene: 7. Germline assignment: CDR1 SGHAT and CDR2 FQNNGV. The CDR3 runs to 15 residues.

This clonotype was observed a handful of times. The chain joins TRBV14 to TRBJ1-2; possible D gene TRBD1, 5 bases. The CDR3 covers 12 residues. Germline V gene sequence: CDR1 SGHDN, CDR2 FVKESK. Trimming cost V 3 bases and J 8 bases, with 10 bases left between them. Written as DNA, the CDR3 is TGTGCCAGCAGCCAGAACAGGAGAGGCTACACCTTC. Protein sequence: CASSQNRRGYTF. The full variable domain, its missing parts supplied by reference TRBV14 and TRBJ1-2, is EAGVTQFPSHSVIEKGQTVTLRCDPISGHDNLYWYRRVMGKEIKFLLHFVKESKQDESGMPNNRFLAERTGGTYSTLKVQPAELEDSGVYFCASSQNRRGYTFGSGTRLTVV.

J is TRBJ1-2 and V is TRBV12-3 or TRBV12-4; 12 positions match TRBD1. The CDR3 has 14 residues. V was clipped by 7 bases and J by 8 bases; unmatched bases: 8. The CDR3 DNA sequence: TGTGCCAGCACTCGGGGACAGGGGGCGCTGGGCTACACCTTC. Residues: CASTRGQGALGYTF.

V gene TRBV12-3 or TRBV12-4 combines with J gene TRBJ1-6; TRBD1 agrees at 9 bases. The V gene end was trimmed by 5 bases and the J gene end by 7 bases; junction bases not matched to a gene: 3. The CDR3 totals 14 residues. The CDR3 sequence is CASSPTGGNSPLHF. The CDR3, as DNA: TGTGCCAGCAGTCCAACAGGGGGCAATTCACCCCTCCACTTT.

In its sample, this clonotype was seen a few times. The rearrangement links TRBV4-1 to TRBJ1-5, with 9 bases fitting TRBD1. V shed 3 bases, J shed 6 bases, and the junction held 3 bases outside the gene matches. Per the germline V gene, CDR1 is MGHRA and CDR2 is YSYEKL. The CDR3 is 14 amino acids. Here the CDR3 reads CASSQTGGGQPQHF. The CDR3 DNA follows: TGCGCCAGCAGCCAGACAGGGGGAGGTCAGCCCCAGCATTTT.

The chain uses TRBV6-1 and TRBJ2-5; 8 nucleotides line up with TRBD1. J gave up 2 bases and V 4 bases, and 3 bases lay outside the gene matches. The CDR3 runs 14 residues. The germline V gene has CDR1 MNHNS and CDR2 SASEGT. The CDR3 sequence: CASSAYRGQETQYF. CDR3 in DNA: TGTGCCAGCAGTGCGTACAGGGGGCAAGAGACCCAGTACTTC.

This chain links TRBV12-3 or TRBV12-4 with TRBJ2-5; TRBD1 matches 8 bases. The CDR3 is 14 amino acids. V dropped 4 bases and J dropped 4; count of bases not matched to a gene: 5. Here the CDR3 DNA reads TGTGCCAGCAGTTGGACAGGGCCAGGAGAGACCCAGTACTTC. Its translation: CASSWTGPGETQYF.

This clonotype was counted between two and nine times. This chain connects TRBV28 to TRBJ1-2; TRBD1 might be the D (6 bases). Germline CDR1 MDHEN, CDR2 SYDVKM. V lost 6 bases, J lost 6 bases, and 23 bases lay in between. The CDR3 sequence is 16 residues long. CDR3 protein: CASRSTTGGGMDGYTF. The CDR3 nucleotides read TGTGCCAGCAGGTCGACTACCGGGGGGGGCATGGATGGCTACACCTTC.

This clonotype was detected a few times. The chain uses TRBV14 and TRBJ1-4; D is uncertain. Germline V gene data show CDR1 as SGHDN and CDR2 as FVKESK. The CDR3 extends over 14 amino acids. The germline V and J ends were trimmed by 0 bases and 3 bases, with 5 bases remaining between them. The CDR3 sequence is CASSQERPNEKLFF. Here the CDR3 DNA reads TGTGCCAGCAGCCAAGAAAGGCCTAATGAAAAACTGTTTTTT.

The chain links TRBV10-2 to TRBJ1-1, with D tentatively TRBD1 (5 bases). The CDR3 has 14 amino acids. CDR1 is WSHSY and CDR2 is SAAADI in the germline V gene. Trimming stripped 2 bases from V and 7 bases from J, with 14 bases between. The CDR3 coding sequence is TGCGCCAGCAGTGAGGGGTACAGGAGGGATGAAGCTTTCTTT. Protein sequence: CASSEGYRRDEAFF.

This clonotype was counted between two and nine times. The genes are TRBV10-3 and TRBJ2-7, with TRBD2 matching 10 bases. The CDR3 consists of 12 residues. Per germline, CDR1 ENHRY and CDR2 SYGVKD. The ends lost 10 bases at V and 10 bases at J; junction bases unmatched: 10. DNA for the CDR3: TGTGCCACCAAGGGGACTAGCGAGTTACAGTACTTC. It encodes CATKGTSELQYF.

This sequence joins TRBV7-8 and TRBJ2-1, with TRBD1 matching 7 bases. The trim removed 6 bases at V and 1 base at J, leaving 6 bases unmatched. CDR1 is SGHVS and CDR2 is FQNEAQ in the germline V gene. The CDR3 is 15 residues long. The CDR3 region is CASRQDRRSYNEQFF. CDR3 in DNA: TGTGCCAGCAGACAGGACAGGAGGTCCTACAATGAGCAGTTCTTC.

With respect to this clonotype: The junction does not match germline at one end; this may be a read error. The chain employs TRBV7-8 and TRBJ2-3; perhaps TRBD1 as D (6 bases). Germline CDR1 and CDR2: SGHVS and FQNEAQ. The CDR3 covers 17 residues. CDR3 residues: CASSSLPQGTRSDMQYF. The CDR3 nucleotides are TGTGCCAGCAGCTCCCTCCCCCAGGGGACGAGGTCAGATATGCAGTATTTT.

The chain combines TRBV2 with TRBJ1-2; D unclear. CDR1 and CDR2 from the germline V gene are SNHLY and FYNNEI. Trimming shortened V by 5 bases and J by 4 bases, and 11 bases separated the two germline ends. The CDR3 is made up of 13 amino acids. CDR3 coding DNA: TGTGCCAGCAGTTATATTGCGAGCTATGGCTACACCTTC. This gives the protein CASSYIASYGYTF.

Note on this clonotype: A junction end diverges from the germline sequence, so it may reflect a read error. The V gene is TRBV3-1, the J gene TRBJ2-1, with a possible D match to TRBD2 (5 bases). The CDR3 spans 13 residues. From germline, CDR1 is LGHDT and CDR2 YNNKEL (reference sequence). The CDR3 coding sequence is TGTGCCAGCAGCCTTACGGGGAAGAATGAGCAGTCCTTC. This gives the protein CASSLTGKNEQSF.